The clone carrying this T cell receptor (beta chain) qualifies as medium-sized. Its antigen is currently unknown. The sample belongs to a study of neoadjuvant nivolumab and ipilimumab in lung cancer. Study results and caveats: Compared with tumor-adjacent uninvolved lung, resected tumors showed greater richness and clonality. Only two of four nivolumab-treated tumors gained richness and clonality by surgery. Pretherapy blood TCR richness correlated positively with resected tumor richness.

The CDR3 length is 15 residues. The V gene end was trimmed by 3 bases and the J gene end by 2 bases; junction bases not matched to a gene: 7. Germline V lookup: CDR1 SGHTA, CDR2 FQGNSA. The assay was immunoSEQ multiplex PCR, and TCRdb's table has in-frame clones only and misses some. The sample carries roughly 20,000 clones, more than 65% recorded once. The sequence was obtained from an adult with non-small cell lung cancer. V usage is TRBV7-2 and J usage is TRBJ2-7; 7 nucleotides align to TRBD2. Sample: peripheral blood, taken before neoadjuvant nivolumab, alone or with ipilimumab. The CDR3: CASSFKAGKTYEQYF. As DNA, the CDR3 is TGTGCCAGCAGCTTTAAAGCGGGAAAAACCTACGAGCAGTACTTC.